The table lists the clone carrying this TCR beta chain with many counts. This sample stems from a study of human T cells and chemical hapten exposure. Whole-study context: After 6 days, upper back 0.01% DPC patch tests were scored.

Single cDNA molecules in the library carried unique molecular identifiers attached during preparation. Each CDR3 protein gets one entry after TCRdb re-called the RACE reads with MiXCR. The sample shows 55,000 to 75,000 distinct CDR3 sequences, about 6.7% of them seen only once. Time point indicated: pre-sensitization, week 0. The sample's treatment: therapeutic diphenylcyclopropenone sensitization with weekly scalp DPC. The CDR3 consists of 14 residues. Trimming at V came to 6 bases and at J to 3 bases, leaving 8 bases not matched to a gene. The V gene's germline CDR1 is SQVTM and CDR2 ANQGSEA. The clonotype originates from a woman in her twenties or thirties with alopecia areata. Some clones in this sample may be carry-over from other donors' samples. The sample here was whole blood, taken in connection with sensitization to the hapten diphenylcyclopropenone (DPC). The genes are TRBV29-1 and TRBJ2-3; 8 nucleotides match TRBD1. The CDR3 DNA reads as TGCAGCGTCGGCCCCCAGGGGGCTACAGATACGCAGTATTTT. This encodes CSVGPQGATDTQYF.